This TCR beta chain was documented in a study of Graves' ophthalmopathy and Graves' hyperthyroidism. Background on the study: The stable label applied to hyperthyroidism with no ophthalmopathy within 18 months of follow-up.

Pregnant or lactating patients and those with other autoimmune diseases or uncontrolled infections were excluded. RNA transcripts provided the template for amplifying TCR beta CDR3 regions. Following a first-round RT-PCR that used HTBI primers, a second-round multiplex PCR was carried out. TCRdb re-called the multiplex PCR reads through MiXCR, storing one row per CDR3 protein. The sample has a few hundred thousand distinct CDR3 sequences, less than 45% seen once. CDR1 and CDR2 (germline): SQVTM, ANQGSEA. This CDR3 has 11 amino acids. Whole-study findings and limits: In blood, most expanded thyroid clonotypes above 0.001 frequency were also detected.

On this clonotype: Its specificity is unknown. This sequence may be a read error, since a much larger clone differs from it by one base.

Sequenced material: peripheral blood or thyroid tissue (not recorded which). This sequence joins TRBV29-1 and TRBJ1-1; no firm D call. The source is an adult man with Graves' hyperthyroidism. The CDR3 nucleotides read TGCGGCGTTGCTGTGAACACTGAAGCTTTCTTT. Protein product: CGVAVNTEAFF.